Listed here are 16 T cell receptor beta chains from one sample, sequenced in a study of Ad26.COV2.S vaccination and SARS-CoV-2 variants. The sample's treatment: some 20 received Ad26.COV2.S at low or high dose, single or two shots; roughly 5 received placebo; per-sample allocation not given. The samples date from day 63 after the first vaccine or placebo injection. Produced via immunoSEQ multiplex PCR; TCRdb's table is partial and in-frame only. The top ten hold roughly 3.9% of the sample, which has over 400,000 clones, about nine tenths seen once. The material was peripheral blood, obtained in a trial of Ad26.COV2.S vaccine versus placebo. The receptors were sampled from a person aged 18-60 years who received the Ad26.COV2.S COVID-19 vaccine or a placebo.

This clone was recorded only once. V and J are TRBV28 and TRBJ2-1; D uncertain. This CDR3 region has 14 residues. Germline V CDR1 and CDR2: MDHEN, SYDVKM. V lost 2 bases, J lost 7 bases, and 12 bases lay in between. The CDR3 nucleotides read TGTGCCAGCAGTTTACTCGGGTTCGCGAATGAGCAGTTCTTC. This translates into CASSLLGFANEQFF.

The chain recombines TRBV27 with TRBJ2-1; 13 nucleotides align to TRBD2. This CDR3 has 19 residues. The V and J ends lost 0 bases and 7 bases, in that order; junction bases with no gene match: 12. CDR1 is MNHEY, CDR2 SMNVEV, per germline (reference sequence). CDR3 loop: CASSLSHPRLAGGGNEQFF. In nucleotides, the CDR3 is TGTGCCAGCAGTTTATCCCACCCGCGACTAGCGGGAGGCGGGAATGAGCAGTTCTTC.

This clone occurred once. The chain is built from TRBV28 and TRBJ2-7; 9 positions match TRBD1. The CDR3 totals 16 residues. Trimming cost V 4 bases and J 2 bases; bases outside gene matches: 9. CDR1 and CDR2 from the germline V gene are MDHEN and SYDVKM. As DNA, the CDR3 is TGTGCCAGCAGTTCCACAGGGGGCCCGATTCCCTACGAGCAGTACTTC. The encoded protein is CASSSTGGPIPYEQYF.

This clone was observed a handful of times. The chain uses TRBV11-2 and TRBJ2-7; D not resolved. Trimming removed 8 bases at V and 0 bases at J, with 17 bases between. The CDR3 has 15 residues. In germline, CDR1 is SGHAT, CDR2 FQNNGV. The CDR3 bases are TGTGCCAGCGGACCTCTTGCCCACCGCTCCTACGAGCAGTACTTC. This encodes CASGPLAHRSYEQYF.

The chain couples TRBV7-3 to TRBJ2-3; D possibly corresponds to TRBD2 (5 bases). The germline gives CDR1 SGHTA, CDR2 FQGTGA. The V gene lost 1 base and the J gene lost 2 bases, with 10 bases spanning the gap. This CDR3 has 15 residues. The CDR3 DNA reads TGTGCCAGCAGCTTAATGGGGAGCTACACAGATACGCAGTATTTT. Its protein product is CASSLMGSYTDTQYF.

In DNA form, the CDR3 reads TGTGCAAGTCGCTTAAGGCCGGTAGCGGGAGGGCCGGATGAGCAGTTCTTC. Protein: CASRLRPVAGGPDEQFF. The chain recombines TRBV12-2 with TRBJ2-1; the table's D call, TRBD2, has no DNA check behind it. TRBV12-2 is classified as a pseudogene. This CDR3 has 17 amino acids.

The CDR3 loop is CASSRTSGGEQFF. Here the CDR3 DNA reads TGTGCCAGCAGTCGGACTAGCGGGGGTGAGCAGTTCTTC. The chain joins TRBV6-2 or TRBV6-3 to TRBJ2-1, with 13 bases aligning to TRBD2. With 5 bases clipped from V and 9 bases from J, the junction kept 1 base outside the gene matches. CDR1 is MNHEY and CDR2 is SVGEGT in the germline V gene. The CDR3 loop spans 13 amino acids.

J is TRBJ2-2 and V is TRBV11-3, with TRBD1 identical over 7 bases. Trimming took 5 bases from V and 1 from J; bases not matched to a gene: 7. The CDR3 runs to 16 residues. CDR1 is SGHNT, CDR2 YENEEA, per germline. The CDR3 loop reads CASSARGGRNTGELFF. The CDR3 nucleotides read TGTGCCAGCAGCGCCCGAGGGGGCAGGAACACCGGGGAGCTGTTTTTT.

V is TRBV7-2 and J is TRBJ2-2; D unresolved. Germline CDR1 SGHTA, CDR2 FQGNSA. CDR3 size: 12 residues. The V end lost 4 bases, the J end lost 8 bases, and 8 bases lay between the germline ends. DNA for the CDR3: TGTGCCAGCAGCTCCAGAGTGGGGGAGCTGTTTTTT. The encoded protein is CASSSRVGELFF.

The rearrangement uses TRBV19 and TRBJ1-1, with D possibly being TRBD1 (6 bases). Germline V CDR1 and CDR2: LNHDA, SQIVND (reference sequence). The CDR3 is made up of 14 amino acids. Trimming took off 7 bases at V and 11 bases at J, with 23 bases between the two ends. The CDR3 DNA follows: TGTGCCAGTATCACCGGGGGGCAGGGCCTTGATGCTTTCTTT. Its protein is CASITGGQGLDAFF.

This sequence joins TRBV19 and TRBJ1-4; perhaps TRBD1 as D (5 bases). In germline, CDR1 is LNHDA, CDR2 SQIVND (reference sequence). The CDR3 has 14 amino acids. With 1 base removed from V and 10 bases from J, the gap between germline ends came to 13 bases. Written as DNA, the CDR3 is TGTGCCAGTAGTATAGTTGGGGCCCAGGGAAAACTGTTTTTT. Its translation is CASSIVGAQGKLFF.

The sample holds a few counts of this clone. The V call is TRBV18, the J call TRBJ1-6; TRBD1 matches at 8 bases. With V trimmed by 1 base and J by 6 bases, 8 bases remained unmatched. Germline V gives CDR1 KGHSH, CDR2 LQKENI. CDR3 length: 17 amino acids. The CDR3 reads CASSPRGRGLRNSPLHF. As DNA, the CDR3 is TGTGCCAGCTCACCACGGGGCAGGGGGCTACGTAATTCACCCCTCCACTTT.

The J gene is TRBJ2-7, the V gene TRBV5-4; 9 bases match TRBD2. The germline gives CDR1 SGHNT, CDR2 YYREEE (reference sequence). This CDR3 has 16 amino acids. The J segment lost 0 bases and the V segment lost 0 bases, leaving 4 bases of the junction unmatched. The CDR3 protein is CASSLGSSGTSYEQYF. CDR3 in DNA: TGTGCCAGCAGCTTGGGCTCTAGCGGGACCTCCTACGAGCAGTACTTC.

V usage is TRBV9 and J usage is TRBJ2-1, with 10 bases identical to TRBD1. The CDR3 spans 15 residues. The germline V gene encodes CDR1 SGDLS and CDR2 YYNGEE. The V and J ends lost 0 bases and 10 bases, in that order; junction bases with no gene match: 7. Here the CDR3 DNA reads TGTGCCAGCAGCGTAGGAGACAGGGGGCGCGGCGAGCAGTTCTTC. Protein product: CASSVGDRGRGEQFF.

J is TRBJ2-6 and V is TRBV6-2 or TRBV6-3, with D perhaps TRBD2 (6 bases). This CDR3 has 16 amino acids. The ends were cut back, 5 bases at V and 3 bases at J, with 14 bases in the middle. Looked up from germline, CDR1 is MNHEY and CDR2 is SVGEGT. CDR3 nucleotides: TGTGCCAGCAGTACCCGTCCCGGGGGTGGGGCCAACGTCCTGACTTTC. It encodes CASSTRPGGGANVLTF.

This clone occurred once. The chain carries TRBV6-6 and TRBJ1-6; TRBD1 is a possible D gene (5 bases). This CDR3 has 13 residues. V lost 6 bases to trimming and J lost 10 bases, with 13 bases between them. Germline V CDR1 and CDR2: MNHNY, SVGAGI (reference sequence). This CDR3 reads CASRFRVESPLHF. In DNA, the CDR3 is TGTGCCAGCAGATTCAGGGTAGAATCACCCCTCCACTTT.